What follows describes a single T cell receptor (beta chain). Its antigen is still unknown. Each CDR3 protein gets one entry after TCRdb re-called the 5' RACE reads with MiXCR. The profile shows about 520,000 distinct CDR3 sequences, 22% of them singletons. Germline lookup yields CDR1 DFQATT and CDR2 SNEGSKA (reference sequence). The CDR3 sequence is 15 residues long. The V end was cut by 6 bases, the J end by 3 bases, with 19 bases between. This entry is derived from a study of identical twins. The study, taken as a whole, reports: Carriage of fewer insertions was seen in abundant cord blood beta clonotypes, whereas memory repertoires showed none. Partly confounded zero-insertion analyses could result from invariant MAIT and iNKT cells.

The data also belong to a second study, concerning T cells expressing NK-cell markers. According to that study: One of the eight sequenced donors was seronegative, whereas the other seven were HCMV-seropositive. Of the CD8+ T cells in more than five donors, 1.0-7.0% belonged to dominant NKG2C+ clonotypes.

The TCR comes from a woman between 18 and 29 years old in good health. The sequencing input was CD4+ T cells sorted from blood. The chain uses TRBV20-1 and TRBJ2-3; perhaps TRBD2 as D (6 bases). The CDR3 loop reads CSAQSGGGRTDTQYF. The CDR3 coding sequence is TGCAGTGCCCAAAGTGGTGGGGGGAGGACAGATACGCAGTATTTT.